This T cell receptor beta chain was identified in a study of blood T cells in healthy people across ages. Germline V CDR1 and CDR2: LGHNA, YSLEER. Deletions cut 0 bases from V and 4 bases from J, with 12 bases between. The CDR3 length is 15 residues. The use of a sample-barcoded 5' primer and a J-beta primer mix characterized a second PCR of roughly 7 to 12 cycles. TCRdb called the 5' RACE reads again in MiXCR, with one record for every CDR3 protein. The repertoire holds under 2,000,000 distinct CDR3 sequences, with roughly 50% as singletons. This clonotype was counted a single time. The TCR was taken from a woman aged 40 to 50 in good health. The chain recombines TRBV4-3 with TRBJ1-1; tentative D call: TRBD1 (6 bases). Sequencing was done on a sample of blood. Here the CDR3 DNA reads TGCGCCAGCAGCCAAGATGAGTTCAGGGGCACTGAAGCTTTCTTT. Protein product: CASSQDEFRGTEAFF.